The rows below give T cell receptor beta chains drawn from one sample of a study of T cells after yellow fever vaccination. TCRdb reanalysed the 5' RACE reads using MiXCR and keeps one entry per CDR3 protein. This sample has 300,000 or so distinct CDR3 sequences, with around 8.6% found just once. The input for sequencing was CD4+ T cells sorted from PBMCs, taken 5 days after the yellow fever booster vaccination. These receptors all stem from a man between 18 and 35 years old who received the YFV17D yellow fever vaccine. The CDR3 runs from the conserved cysteine through the conserved F or W. The D gene is left open where the match is weak. A row's size may be missing; if present it is once, few, many or a size class.

v_gene	abundance	j_gene	d_gene	CDR3aa
TRBV27	.	TRBJ2-7	.	CASSFSPGRPGEQYF
TRBV2	few	TRBJ2-7	.	CATTELGRAYEQYF
TRBV5-1	.	TRBJ2-5	.	CASSLESHQETQYF
TRBV5-1	few	TRBJ1-2	.	CASSPRTILGGYTF
TRBV10-2	.	TRBJ2-3	.	CASMGRGRRTDTQYF
TRBV20-1	few	TRBJ2-1	TRBD1	CSAWSGTGGDEQFF
TRBV20-1	few	TRBJ2-7	TRBD1	CSAPRRDRGLYEQYF
TRBV29-1	few	TRBJ1-5	.	CSVQKGSGGDSNQPQHF
TRBV12-3/TRBV12-4	few	TRBJ1-1	.	CASTLEGSQAFF
TRBV6-2/TRBV6-3	few	TRBJ1-2	.	CASSEHLYGYTF
TRBV5-1	.	TRBJ1-2	.	CASSPHLQVGGYTF
TRBV6-5	few	TRBJ1-6	.	CASSYGIVENYNSPLHF
TRBV12-3/TRBV12-4	many	TRBJ1-6	.	CASSRARDSPLHF
TRBV12-3/TRBV12-4	many	TRBJ2-7	.	CASSLTEFYEQYF
TRBV18	few	TRBJ2-1	TRBD1	CASSPQGADEQFF
TRBV7-2	few	TRBJ1-4	.	CASSHFPRARGEKLFF
TRBV7-2	few	TRBJ1-2	.	CASSLDYGTNTF
TRBV10-3	few	TRBJ2-1	TRBD1	CAISESQGAPPNNEQFF
TRBV18	.	TRBJ2-2	TRBD1	CASSQDRVGYTGELFF
TRBV3-1	.	TRBJ2-5	TRBD2	CASSQDPHRRGATETQYF
TRBV30	few	TRBJ2-3	TRBD2	CAWAKYGGGFTDTQYF
TRBV7-9	.	TRBJ1-1	.	CASSFGPGQPMNTEAFF
TRBV5-4	.	TRBJ1-1	.	CASSPSEMNTEAFF